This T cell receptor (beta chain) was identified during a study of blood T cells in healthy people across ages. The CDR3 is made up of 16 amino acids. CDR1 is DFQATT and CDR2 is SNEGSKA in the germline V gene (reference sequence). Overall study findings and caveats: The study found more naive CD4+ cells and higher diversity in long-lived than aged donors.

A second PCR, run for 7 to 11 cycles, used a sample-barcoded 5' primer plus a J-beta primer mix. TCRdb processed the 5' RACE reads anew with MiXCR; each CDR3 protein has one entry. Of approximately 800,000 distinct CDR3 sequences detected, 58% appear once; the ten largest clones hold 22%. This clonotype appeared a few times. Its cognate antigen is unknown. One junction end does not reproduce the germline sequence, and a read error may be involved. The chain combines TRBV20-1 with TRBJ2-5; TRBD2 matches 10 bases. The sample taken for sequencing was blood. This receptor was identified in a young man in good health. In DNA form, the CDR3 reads TGCAGTGCCAGAGACGGACTAGCGGTAAACCAAGAGACCCAGTACTTC. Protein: CSARDGLAVNQETQYF.